The 27 T cell receptor beta chains reported below all come from one sample, sequenced in a study of blood T cells in healthy people across ages. Sample-barcoded 5' priming and a J-beta primer mix drove a second PCR of roughly 6 to 12 cycles. TCRdb reanalysed the 5' RACE reads using MiXCR and keeps one entry per CDR3 protein. The sample has approximately 800,000 distinct CDR3 sequences; approximately 24% are singletons. These data were also filed under a second study, of T cells of mothers and their children.

Source material: blood. These receptors were obtained from a boy younger than 18 in good health.

In its sample, this clonotype was seen a few times. The chain combines TRBV21-1 with TRBJ1-5; no DNA check was done on the table's D call, TRBD1. TRBV21-1 is reported as a pseudogene. The CDR3 spans 14 residues. This CDR3 reads CASSKGGYDGTQHF. CDR3 nucleotides: TGTGCCAGCAGCAAAGGGGGGTACGACGGGACCCAGCATTTT.

This chain links TRBV29-1 with TRBJ2-2, with D uncertain. Germline CDR1 SQVTM, CDR2 ANQGSEA. The V and J ends lost 7 bases and 5 bases respectively, with 8 bases between them. The CDR3 is made up of 11 amino acids. Here the CDR3 DNA reads TGCAGCGCCGAAGGGACCGGGGAGCTGTTTTTT. The encoded protein is CSAEGTGELFF.

This sequence joins TRBV5-5 and TRBJ2-3, with 7 bases aligning to TRBD1. Germline V gene data show CDR1 as SGHKS and CDR2 as YYEKEE (reference sequence). Trimming took 2 bases from V and 4 from J; bases not matched to a gene: 4. The CDR3 sequence is 14 residues long. The CDR3 protein is CASSFPGGADTQYF. The CDR3 DNA follows: TGTGCCAGCAGCTTCCCAGGGGGAGCAGATACGCAGTATTTT.

The chain has TRBV15 and TRBJ2-5, with a tentative D call TRBD2 (5 bases). The CDR3 spans 16 residues. Germline V gives CDR1 LNHNV, CDR2 YYDKDF (reference sequence). The germline V and J ends were trimmed by 4 bases and 1 base, with 16 bases remaining between them. The CDR3 is CATSTPEALGQETQYF. In nucleotides, the CDR3 is TGTGCCACCAGCACCCCGGAGGCGTTAGGCCAAGAGACCCAGTACTTC.

The genes are TRBV15 and TRBJ2-5; no firm D call. Per germline, CDR1 LNHNV and CDR2 YYDKDF (reference sequence). V lost 5 bases to trimming and J lost 0 bases, with 7 bases between them. The CDR3 covers 13 residues. DNA for the CDR3: TGTGCCACCAGCCCGGCGGACCAAGAGACCCAGTACTTC. Protein product: CATSPADQETQYF.

CDR3 in amino acids: CAIAPQTGARDSPLHF. CDR3 coding DNA: TGTGCCATCGCACCCCAAACAGGGGCGCGGGATTCACCCCTCCACTTT. The chain couples TRBV10-3 to TRBJ1-6, with TRBD1 matching 7 bases. Germline V gene data show CDR1 as ENHRY and CDR2 as SYGVKD. V lost 8 bases to trimming and J lost 8 bases; unmatched junction nucleotides: 15. CDR3 length: 16 amino acids.

The chain uses TRBV18 and TRBJ1-4; D call uncertain. The CDR3 runs 16 residues. V lost 0 bases to trimming and J lost 3 bases, with 11 bases between them. Germline CDR1 KGHSH, CDR2 LQKENI. CDR3 nucleotide sequence: TGTGCCAGCTCACCACCGCGAGACGGGGCTAATGAAAAACTGTTTTTT. It translates to CASSPPRDGANEKLFF.

The chain uses TRBV5-1 and TRBJ2-1; D might be TRBD2 (5 bases). The V end was cut by 1 base, the J end by 4 bases, with 9 bases between. The CDR3 is made up of 14 amino acids. CDR1 is SGHRS, CDR2 YFSETQ, per germline. The DNA of the CDR3 is TGCGCCAGCAGCTTGCCCTCGGGGTACAATGAGCAGTTCTTC. Translating it yields CASSLPSGYNEQFF.

The chain joins TRBV2 to TRBJ2-3; D gene unclear. V was pared by 5 bases and J by 5 bases, with 11 bases between. Germline V gene sequence: CDR1 SNHLY, CDR2 FYNNEI. The CDR3 has 13 residues. DNA of the CDR3: TGTGCCAGCAGTCTTCCTCCAATAGATACGCAGTATTTT. Translated, it gives CASSLPPIDTQYF.

This clonotype was found a few times. J is TRBJ2-2 and V is TRBV9, with D possibly matching TRBD2 (5 bases). V was clipped by 4 bases and J by 1 base, with 17 bases between them. The germline CDR1 and CDR2 sequences are SGDLS and YYNGEE. CDR3 size: 17 residues. The CDR3 loop reads CASSPRAASQNTGELFF. CDR3 nucleotides: TGTGCCAGCAGCCCCCGAGCGGCCTCCCAGAACACCGGGGAGCTGTTTTTT. Full variable domain (rest looked up from reference TRBV9 and TRBJ2-2): DSGVTQTPKHLITATGQRVTLRCSPRSGDLSVYWYQQSLDQGLQFLIQYYNGEERAKGNILERFSAQQFPDLHSELNLSSLELGDSALYFCASSPRAASQNTGELFFGEGSRLTVL.

In the case of this clonotype: At one boundary the junction diverges from the germline segment, which might be a read error. The genes are TRBV20-1 and TRBJ1-4, with 12 bases fitting TRBD1. The CDR3 length is 14 residues. From germline, CDR1 is DFQATT and CDR2 SNEGSKA (reference sequence). The CDR3 reads CGAPGDRGLEKLFF. For the CDR3, the DNA is TGCGGTGCACCCGGGGACAGGGGGCTTGAAAAACTGTTTTTT.

The genes are TRBV5-1 and TRBJ1-1; tentatively, D is TRBD1 (6 bases). Germline assignment: CDR1 SGHRS and CDR2 YFSETQ. V was pared by 1 base and J by 6 bases, with 10 bases between. The CDR3 consists of 13 residues. The CDR3 sequence: CASSLQQGAEAFF. In DNA, the CDR3 is TGCGCCAGCAGCTTGCAACAGGGTGCTGAAGCTTTCTTT.

On this clonotype: Sequence at one end of the junction differs from germline and may be a read error. The chain links TRBV7-2 to TRBJ2-7; 10 positions match TRBD2. Gene TRBJ2-1 matches the end of the DNA better, so the J call may be wrong. CDR1 and CDR2 (germline): SGHTA, FQGNSA. The CDR3 extends over 16 amino acids. CDR3 sequence reads: CAGSLTLLAGRDEQFF. As DNA, the CDR3 is TGTGCCGGCAGCTTAACTCTACTAGCGGGAAGGGATGAGCAGTTCTTC.

The genes are TRBV11-2 and TRBJ2-6; perhaps TRBD2 as D (6 bases). V dropped 3 bases and J dropped 2 bases, with 14 bases sitting between them. The germline V gene has CDR1 SGHAT and CDR2 FQNNGV. This CDR3 has 17 amino acids. The CDR3 protein is CASSFWRGFAGANVLTF. Written as DNA, the CDR3 is TGTGCCAGCAGCTTTTGGCGGGGTTTCGCTGGGGCCAACGTCCTGACTTTC.

This clonotype came up a few times. V gene TRBV4-1 combines with J gene TRBJ2-3, with 7 bases identical to TRBD2. V gave up 4 bases and J gave up 5 bases; unmatched junction bases: 6. CDR3 length: 14 residues. The germline gives CDR1 MGHRA, CDR2 YSYEKL. The CDR3 sequence: CASSPGLGKDTQYF. CDR3 sequence (DNA): TGCGCCAGCAGCCCCGGACTAGGAAAAGATACGCAGTATTTT.

This clonotype was seen repeatedly, ten times or more. The CDR3 loop is CASSLGPGMNTEAFF. For the CDR3, the DNA is TGTGCCAGCAGCTTAGGTCCGGGGATGAACACTGAAGCTTTCTTT. The chain couples TRBV7-9 to TRBJ1-1, with unresolved D. The CDR3 runs to 15 residues. Trimming left V 1 base short and J 0 bases short, with 9 bases between. Germline values: CDR1 SEHNR, CDR2 FQNEAQ (reference sequence).

In this sample, this clonotype turned up a few times. This chain links TRBV4-2 with TRBJ2-1, with 9 bases lining up with TRBD2. Looked up from germline, CDR1 is LGHNA and CDR2 is YNFKEQ. Trimming took 3 bases from V and 7 from J; bases not matched to a gene: 7. This CDR3 has 15 residues. The DNA of the CDR3 is TGTGCCAGCAGCCAGTGGCGGGGGGGCGAAAATGAGCAGTTCTTC. Translated: CASSQWRGGENEQFF.

This clonotype has just a few counts. The rearrangement uses TRBV3-1 and TRBJ2-7; no definite D call. Trimming removed 7 bases at V and 6 bases at J, with 10 bases between. This CDR3 region has 11 residues. Germline assignment: CDR1 LGHDT and CDR2 YNNKEL (reference sequence). The CDR3 is CASTTLGEQYF. For the CDR3, the DNA is TGTGCCAGCACCACCCTCGGCGAGCAGTACTTC.

In its sample, this clonotype was seen a few times. This chain connects TRBV27 to TRBJ2-5; weak D call: TRBD2 (5 bases). The J call could be wrong; TRBJ2-7 is a better fit for the DNA end. The CDR3 has 13 amino acids. Looked up from germline, CDR1 is MNHEY and CDR2 is SMNVEV (reference sequence). CDR3 region: CASSRDLGHEQYF. CDR3 DNA sequence: TGTGCCAGCAGTCGGGATCTCGGCCACGAGCAGTACTTC.

V is TRBV20-1 and J is TRBJ1-1, with TRBD1 matching over 7 bases. The CDR3 is made up of 14 amino acids. Germline V gene sequence: CDR1 DFQATT, CDR2 SNEGSKA (reference sequence). Trimming cost V 3 bases and J 0 bases; bases outside gene matches: 4. CDR3 nucleotides: TGCAGTGCTAGTTTAGGGACAGTGAACACTGAAGCTTTCTTT. Protein sequence: CSASLGTVNTEAFF.

The chain carries TRBV6-2 or TRBV6-3 and TRBJ2-1; TRBD1 aligns across 7 bases. CDR1 and CDR2 (germline): MNHEY, SVGEGT. J gave up 6 bases and V 6 bases, and 14 bases lay outside the gene matches. The CDR3 spans 16 residues. The CDR3 spells CASSLRGRGPSNEQFF. The CDR3 DNA sequence: TGTGCCAGCAGCTTGCGAGGTAGGGGGCCTAGCAATGAGCAGTTCTTC.

J is TRBJ2-2 and V is TRBV7-3; D might be TRBD1 (6 bases). V lost 5 bases, J lost 6 bases, and 19 bases lay in between. Germline loops: CDR1 SGHTA, CDR2 FQGTGA. The CDR3 contains 16 residues. In DNA form, the CDR3 reads TGTGCCAGCAGCCCCAGGGGTAGCCGTATGCCCGGGGAGCTGTTTTTT. It translates to CASSPRGSRMPGELFF.

CDR3 bases: TGTGCCAGCAGCTGGGGGCGGCAAAAAGAGACCCAGTACTTC. Translation: CASSWGRQKETQYF. The chain carries TRBV6-5 and TRBJ2-5, with D possibly matching TRBD1 (6 bases). Germline CDR1 is MNHEY and CDR2 is SVGAGI. V was shortened by 6 bases and J by 3 bases, with 14 bases between the two germline ends. The CDR3 covers 14 residues.

J is TRBJ1-4 and V is TRBV30, with TRBD1 as a possible D gene (6 bases). This CDR3 is built from 13 residues. Trimming stripped 4 bases from V and 10 bases from J, with 16 bases between. Per the germline V gene, CDR1 is GTSNPN and CDR2 is SVGIG (reference sequence). The CDR3: CAWTTGRLGKLFF. The CDR3 coding sequence is TGTGCCTGGACGACAGGCCGGTTGGGAAAACTGTTTTTT.

This clonotype was recorded a few times. The chain is built from TRBV12-3 or TRBV12-4 and TRBJ2-2; 8 nucleotides match TRBD2. The CDR3 loop spans 17 amino acids. J was trimmed by 6 bases and V by 6 bases; bases with no gene match: 15. The CDR3 is CASSFRGLAIPPGELFF. CDR3 coding DNA: TGTGCCAGCAGCTTTAGAGGACTAGCAATCCCCCCCGGGGAGCTGTTTTTT.

The chain carries TRBV7-9 and TRBJ2-7, with D hard to call. The germline V gene encodes CDR1 SEHNR and CDR2 FQNEAQ (reference sequence). The CDR3 is made up of 11 amino acids. V dropped 8 bases and J dropped 5 bases, with 10 bases sitting between them. The CDR3 DNA follows: TGTGCCAGCCAAAACATGGACGAGCAGTACTTC. It is translated as CASQNMDEQYF.

The table lists this clonotype with a few counts. This chain connects TRBV10-3 to TRBJ2-2; TRBD1 agrees at 9 bases. The V gene's germline CDR1 is ENHRY and CDR2 SYGVKD. J was trimmed by 3 bases and V by 3 bases; bases with no gene match: 8. This CDR3 spans 17 amino acids. The CDR3 reads CAISDNGGTGYTGELFF. For the CDR3, the DNA is TGTGCCATCAGTGATAATGGGGGGACAGGGTACACCGGGGAGCTGTTTTTT.